Included here is one TCR beta chain sequence, with context. What it binds is not known. The record originates from a study of CXCR3-negative and CXCR3-positive naive CD8 T cells. Through 5' RACE with UMI labels, the TRB cDNA libraries were prepared. TCRdb reprocessed the 5' RACE reads and stores each CDR3 protein as one record, lacking DNA. Here the sample table reports about 130,000 distinct CDR3 sequences. Findings and caveats of the study: TCR strength was inferred from TRB CDR3 properties, while surface CD5 was comparable between naive subsets. When CXCR3-positive naive cells were set against CXCR3-negative naive cells, the former had more hydrophobic TRB CDR3s. Freshly isolated PBMCs were used in most assays, given partial CXCR3 loss after freezing. Within a donor, both naive subsets shared TRBV-TRBJ usage, unlike memory cells. Diversity in memory CD8+ cells fell much lower than the comparably high levels seen in both naive subsets.

The clonotype comes from a human donor in good health. Some clones in this sample may be carry-over from other donors' samples. The sequenced sample was naive CXCR3+ CD8+ T cells from blood. The subset here: CD45RO-CCR7+CD27+CD95- naive CD8+ T cells expressing CXCR3 (TNR3+).

The CDR3 here is CASSSLDLRGNQPQHF. The chain recombines TRBV12-3 or TRBV12-4 with TRBJ1-5. This CDR3 region has 16 residues.